What follows describes a single TCR beta chain. The data derive from a study of cytomegalovirus exposure and HLA in healthy donors. This CDR3 spans 14 amino acids. Germline-derived CDR1 and CDR2 are SGDLS and YYNGEE. The ends lost 2 bases at V and 3 bases at J; junction bases unmatched: 1. PCR used 60 Vbeta primers and 13 Jbeta primers. The method was immunoSEQ multiplex PCR; TCRdb's version includes in-frame clones alone and lacks a portion of them. The sample lists around 58,000 clones, 77% occurring once. The sample consisted of PBMCs. The clonotype originates from a female donor in good health and CMV-seronegative. V usage is TRBV9 and J usage is TRBJ1-2; 10 bases are a match to TRBD1. The CDR3 DNA is TGTGCCAGCAGCGTCGGGACAGGGGACTATGGCTACACCTTC. Translated: CASSVGTGDYGYTF.